This TCR beta chain was sequenced for a study of identical twins. The study's findings and limits: Clonotypes of the beta chain that were abundant in cord blood carried fewer insertions (memory repertoires showed none). The authors drew conclusions from cross-sectional statistical analysis rather than following the same donors.

V lost 6 bases to trimming and J lost 0 bases, with 11 bases between them. Germline CDR1 is SQVTM and CDR2 is ANQGSEA. This CDR3 has 13 amino acids. This clonotype was seen many times. The antigen remains unidentified. Template switching, a step in the protocol, added a universal primer site, and cDNA carried unique molecular identifiers. A single record per CDR3 protein comes from TCRdb applying MiXCR to the 5' RACE reads. This table has around 280,000 distinct CDR3 sequences, roughly 8.6% appearing once. This sample was also put to use in a study of yellow fever vaccine responses in identical twins. That report adds: Twins showed a vaccine T cell response that reportedly seemed partly convergent, partly personalized.

V and J are TRBV29-1 and TRBJ1-2, with a tentative D call TRBD1 (6 bases). The clonotype was recovered from a woman aged 18-29 years in good health. Sequences were obtained from memory (CD45RO+) T cells sorted from blood. Here the CDR3 DNA reads TGCAGCGTCGCCGGGACAACTAACTATGGCTACACCTTC. It yields the protein CSVAGTTNYGYTF.